A selection of T cell receptor beta chains follows, all from one sample in a study of cytomegalovirus exposure and HLA in healthy donors. Method: immunoSEQ multiplex PCR; TCRdb's copy keeps in-frame clones and lacks some. Among about 190,000 clones, 70% to 75% were seen once, and the ten largest hold roughly 2.8%. Input material: PBMCs. These receptors were taken from a woman aged 25 to 39 in good health and CMV-seropositive. Both conserved end residues are part of each CDR3.

CDR3 length: 12; J gene: TRBJ2-3; V gene: TRBV29-1; CDR3 protein: CSVGGNTDTQYF
CDR3 length: 19; J gene: TRBJ2-7; V gene: TRBV10-1; CDR3 protein: CASSQGLAQPKRSSYEQYF
CDR3 length: 12; J gene: TRBJ1-1; V gene: TRBV19; CDR3 protein: CASNQGSTEAFF
CDR3 length: 15; J gene: TRBJ2-2; V gene: TRBV28; CDR3 protein: CASSEPGRGTGELFF
CDR3 length: 13; J gene: TRBJ1-2; V gene: TRBV2; CDR3 protein: CASSEVLTGGYTF
CDR3 length: 15; J gene: TRBJ2-7; V gene: TRBV5-1; CDR3 protein: CASSSALAPNYEQYF
CDR3 length: 15; J gene: TRBJ1-5; V gene: TRBV27; CDR3 protein: CASSLYGFSNQPQHF
CDR3 length: 12; J gene: TRBJ1-2; V gene: TRBV7-9; CDR3 protein: CASNGVIGGYTF
CDR3 length: 15; J gene: TRBJ2-3; V gene: TRBV5-1; CDR3 protein: CASSQEGGATDTQYF
CDR3 length: 15; J gene: TRBJ2-6; V gene: TRBV19; CDR3 protein: CASNDWAGGANVLTF
CDR3 length: 16; J gene: .; V gene: TRBV4-1; CDR3 protein: CASSQDLGTRAYEQYF
CDR3 length: 13; J gene: TRBJ2-2; V gene: TRBV4-1; CDR3 protein: CASSQDYGGELFF
CDR3 length: 14; J gene: TRBJ2-2; V gene: TRBV2; CDR3 protein: CASSPDSPGGELFF
CDR3 length: 14; J gene: TRBJ1-6; V gene: TRBV6-5; CDR3 protein: CASRDRVRNSPLHF
CDR3 length: 14; J gene: TRBJ2-7; V gene: TRBV5-4; CDR3 protein: CASSLQGAHGEQYF
CDR3 length: 15; J gene: TRBJ2-5; V gene: TRBV2; CDR3 protein: CASRSLAGGQETQYF
CDR3 length: 15; J gene: TRBJ2-7; V gene: TRBV7-9; CDR3 protein: CSSSLTGVLSYEQYF
CDR3 length: 17; J gene: TRBJ2-4; V gene: TRBV4-1; CDR3 protein: CASSQVSGRETKNIQYF
CDR3 length: 14; J gene: TRBJ2-7; V gene: TRBV7-9; CDR3 protein: CASSPSTGGAEQYF
CDR3 length: 15; J gene: TRBJ2-6; V gene: TRBV28; CDR3 protein: CASSPTGIGANVLTF
CDR3 length: 15; J gene: TRBJ2-7; V gene: TRBV19; CDR3 protein: CASGLAGGQFYEQYF
CDR3 length: 15; J gene: TRBJ2-2; V gene: TRBV27; CDR3 protein: CASSLPGGDTGELFF
CDR3 length: 12; J gene: TRBJ1-1; V gene: TRBV13; CDR3 protein: CASSEARQSTFF
CDR3 length: 13; J gene: TRBJ1-5; V gene: TRBV28; CDR3 protein: CASREGLKLPQHF
CDR3 length: 15; J gene: TRBJ2-7; V gene: TRBV7-6; CDR3 protein: CASSFRQGESYEQYF
CDR3 length: 15; J gene: TRBJ2-2; V gene: TRBV6-5; CDR3 protein: CASSYLSGNTGELFF
CDR3 length: 13; J gene: TRBJ2-7; V gene: TRBV7-9; CDR3 protein: CASSAPGDHEQYF
CDR3 length: 14; J gene: TRBJ2-7; V gene: TRBV18; CDR3 protein: CASSLGGQAYEQYF
CDR3 length: 14; J gene: TRBJ2-1; V gene: TRBV7-2; CDR3 protein: CASSVTGGSDEQFF
CDR3 length: 16; J gene: TRBJ2-7; V gene: TRBV28; CDR3 protein: CASSSPDRAPSYEQYF
CDR3 length: 15; J gene: TRBJ2-5; V gene: TRBV5-4; CDR3 protein: CASSLDTSQAETQYF
CDR3 length: 15; J gene: TRBJ2-3; V gene: TRBV19; CDR3 protein: CACQTGAASTDTQYF
CDR3 length: 14; J gene: TRBJ2-7; V gene: TRBV7-9; CDR3 protein: CASSLGQAPYEQYF
CDR3 length: 13; J gene: TRBJ2-7; V gene: TRBV5-4; CDR3 protein: CAARDRLSYEQYF
CDR3 length: 13; J gene: TRBJ1-5; V gene: TRBV18; CDR3 protein: CASSPLRGEPQHF
CDR3 length: 16; J gene: TRBJ1-2; V gene: TRBV6-5; CDR3 protein: CASSYSFGQVEHGYTF
CDR3 length: 11; J gene: TRBJ1-1; V gene: TRBV5-4; CDR3 protein: CASTGGTEAFF
CDR3 length: 14; J gene: TRBJ2-1; V gene: TRBV29-1; CDR3 protein: CSVDSGTIDNEQFF
CDR3 length: 14; J gene: TRBJ2-5; V gene: TRBV7-7; CDR3 protein: CASSPGVAAETQYF
CDR3 length: 15; J gene: TRBJ2-4; V gene: TRBV5-6; CDR3 protein: CASSLREIAKNIQYF
CDR3 length: 13; J gene: TRBJ2-1; V gene: TRBV10-2; CDR3 protein: CASRLAGYNEQFF
CDR3 length: 14; J gene: TRBJ2-7; V gene: TRBV13; CDR3 protein: CASSPGQSRNEQYF
CDR3 length: 15; J gene: TRBJ1-4; V gene: TRBV18; CDR3 protein: CASSRTGEPGEKLFF
CDR3 length: 16; J gene: TRBJ2-7; V gene: TRBV19; CDR3 protein: CASSVDSGQLSYEQYF
CDR3 length: 14; J gene: TRBJ1-1; V gene: TRBV6-6; CDR3 protein: CASSYQGMNTEAFF
CDR3 length: 16; J gene: TRBJ2-1; V gene: TRBV10-1; CDR3 protein: CASSEWNRASENEQFF
CDR3 length: 14; J gene: TRBJ2-7; V gene: TRBV19; CDR3 protein: CASSILGGGYEQYF
CDR3 length: 15; J gene: TRBJ1-1; V gene: TRBV7-9; CDR3 protein: CASSLPRGYGTEAFF
CDR3 length: 17; J gene: TRBJ2-1; V gene: TRBV28; CDR3 protein: CASSSSPNNPGHNEQFF
CDR3 length: 19; J gene: TRBJ2-7; V gene: TRBV9; CDR3 protein: CASSVSILTGTSGRYEQYF
CDR3 length: 11; J gene: TRBJ2-7; V gene: TRBV10-2; CDR3 protein: CASSDWPEQYF
CDR3 length: 13; J gene: TRBJ1-5; V gene: TRBV5-1; CDR3 protein: CASSPGGSQPQHF
CDR3 length: 13; J gene: TRBJ1-1; V gene: TRBV5-1; CDR3 protein: CASSFEGATEAFF